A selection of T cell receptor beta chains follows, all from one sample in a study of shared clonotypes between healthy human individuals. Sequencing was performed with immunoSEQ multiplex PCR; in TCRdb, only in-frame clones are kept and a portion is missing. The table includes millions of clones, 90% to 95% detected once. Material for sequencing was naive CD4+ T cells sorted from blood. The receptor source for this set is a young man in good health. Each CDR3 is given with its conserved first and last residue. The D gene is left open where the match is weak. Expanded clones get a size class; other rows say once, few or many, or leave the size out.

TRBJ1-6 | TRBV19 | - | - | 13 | CASTTGYNSPLHF | TGTGCCTCGACGACAGGCTATAATTCACCCCTCCACTTT
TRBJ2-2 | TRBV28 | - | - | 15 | CASSFSQGITGELFF | TGTGCCAGCAGTTTTAGTCAGGGAATCACCGGGGAGCTGTTTTTT
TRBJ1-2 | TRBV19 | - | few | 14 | CASNPQATLYGYTF | TGTGCCAGTAACCCGCAGGCAACGTTGTATGGCTACACCTTC
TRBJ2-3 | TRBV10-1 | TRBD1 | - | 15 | CASSGGTGSTDTQYF | TGCGCCAGCAGTGGAGGGACAGGGAGCACAGATACGCAGTATTTT
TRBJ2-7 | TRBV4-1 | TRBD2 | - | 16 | CASSQGTGLGTHEQYF | TGCGCCAGCAGCCAAGGAACGGGACTAGGAACCCACGAGCAGTACTTC
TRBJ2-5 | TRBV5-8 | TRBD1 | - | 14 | CASSLDRGMETQYF | TGTGCCAGCAGCTTAGACAGGGGGATGGAGACCCAGTACTTC
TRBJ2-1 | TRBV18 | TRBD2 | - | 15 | CASSPPSSGRNEQFF | TGTGCCAGCTCACCACCGTCTAGCGGGCGTAATGAGCAGTTCTTC
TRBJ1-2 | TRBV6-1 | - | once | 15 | CASSETGRGFEGYTF | TGTGCCAGCAGTGAAACTGGCAGGGGTTTTGAGGGCTACACCTTC
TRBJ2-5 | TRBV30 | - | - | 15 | CAWSVPGRGQETQYF | TGTGCCTGGAGTGTACCGGGCAGGGGCCAAGAGACCCAGTACTTC
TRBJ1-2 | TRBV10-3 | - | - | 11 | CAISDGAGYTF | TGTGCCATCAGTGACGGGGCCGGCTACACCTTC
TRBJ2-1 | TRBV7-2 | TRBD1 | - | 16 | CASSLASGGSYNEQFF | TGTGCCAGCAGCTTAGCGTCAGGGGGCTCCTACAATGAGCAGTTCTTC
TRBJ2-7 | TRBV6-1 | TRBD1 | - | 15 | CASRDQTGGPYEQYF | TGTGCCAGCAGGGACCAGACAGGGGGGCCCTACGAGCAGTACTTC
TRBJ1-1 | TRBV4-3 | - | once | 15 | CASSQPGQGRTEAFF | TGCGCCAGCAGCCAACCGGGCCAGGGCCGCACTGAAGCTTTCTTT
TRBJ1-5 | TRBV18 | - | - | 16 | CASSPPGQRSNQPQHF | TGTGCCAGCTCACCACCGGGACAACGTAGCAATCAGCCCCAGCATTTT
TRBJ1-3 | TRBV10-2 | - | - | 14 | CASSGGDSGNTIYF | TGCGCCAGCAGTGGGGGAGACTCTGGAAACACCATATATTTT
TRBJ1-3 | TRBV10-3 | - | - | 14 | CAIRGTGPGNTIYF | TGTGCCATCAGGGGGACGGGACCTGGAAACACCATATATTTT
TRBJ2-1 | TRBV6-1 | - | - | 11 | CASSEVPRQFF | TGTGCCAGCAGTGAAGTCCCCCGGCAGTTCTTC
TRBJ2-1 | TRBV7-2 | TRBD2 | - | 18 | CASSLEPSGISSYNEQFF | TGTGCCAGCAGCTTGGAGCCTAGCGGGATAAGCTCCTACAATGAGCAGTTCTTC
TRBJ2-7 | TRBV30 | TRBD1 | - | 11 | CAWRDRAEQYF | TGTGCCTGGAGGGACAGGGCCGAGCAGTACTTC
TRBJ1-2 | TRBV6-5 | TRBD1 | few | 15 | CASSPSGTVNYGYTF | TGTGCCAGCAGTCCATCCGGGACAGTAAACTATGGCTACACCTTC
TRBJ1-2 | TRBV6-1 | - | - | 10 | CASSEGGYTF | TGTGCCAGCAGTGAGGGGGGCTACACCTTC
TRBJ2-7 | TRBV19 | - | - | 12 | CASSPDRYEQYF | TGTGCCAGTAGCCCGGACCGATACGAGCAGTACTTC
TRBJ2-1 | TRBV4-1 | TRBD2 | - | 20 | CASSQGTSGRTISSYNEQFF | TGCGCCAGCAGCCAAGGGACTAGCGGGAGGACTATTAGCTCCTACAATGAGCAGTTCTTC
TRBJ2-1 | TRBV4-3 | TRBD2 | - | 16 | CASSQDRGSSYNEQFF | TGCGCCAGCAGCCAAGATCGCGGGAGCTCCTACAATGAGCAGTTCTTC
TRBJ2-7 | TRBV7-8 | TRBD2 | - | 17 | CASSLVGSGRYHYEQYF | TGTGCCAGCAGCTTAGTCGGTAGCGGGAGGTATCACTACGAGCAGTACTTC
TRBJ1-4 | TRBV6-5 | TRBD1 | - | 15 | CASSPLGTGSEKLFF | TGTGCCAGCAGCCCCCTCGGGACAGGGAGTGAAAAACTGTTTTTT
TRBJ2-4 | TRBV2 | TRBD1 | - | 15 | CASSPRDRAKNIQYF | TGTGCCAGCAGCCCGAGGGACAGGGCGAAAAACATTCAGTACTTC
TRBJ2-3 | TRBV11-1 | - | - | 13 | CASSLSIPDTQYF | TGTGCCAGCAGCTTAAGTATTCCAGATACGCAGTATTTT
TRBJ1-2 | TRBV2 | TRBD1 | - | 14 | CATRGQSIVGGYTF | TGTGCCACTAGGGGACAGTCGATAGTCGGGGGCTACACCTTC
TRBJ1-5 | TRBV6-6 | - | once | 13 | CASSYAGHQPQHF | TGTGCCAGCAGTTACGCAGGGCATCAGCCCCAGCATTTT
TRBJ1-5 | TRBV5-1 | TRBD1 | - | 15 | CASSLEGQFNQPQHF | TGCGCCAGCAGCTTGGAGGGACAGTTTAATCAGCCCCAGCATTTT
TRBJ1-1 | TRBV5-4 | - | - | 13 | CASSRQSLGEAFF | TGTGCCAGCAGCCGACAGTCGCTAGGTGAAGCTTTCTTT
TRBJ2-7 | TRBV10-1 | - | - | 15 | CASSDPGTAWSEQYF | TGCGCCAGCAGTGATCCCGGGACGGCGTGGAGCGAGCAGTACTTC
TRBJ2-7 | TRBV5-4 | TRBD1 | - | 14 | CASSHTGGINEQYF | TGTGCCAGCAGCCACACAGGGGGCATCAACGAGCAGTACTTC
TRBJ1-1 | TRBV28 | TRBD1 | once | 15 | CASSSPWDRGTEAFF | TGTGCCAGCAGTTCCCCCTGGGACAGGGGCACTGAAGCTTTCTTT
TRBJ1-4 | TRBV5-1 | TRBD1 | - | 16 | CASSLGGTATNEKLFF | TGCGCCAGCAGCCTAGGAGGGACAGCAACTAATGAAAAACTGTTTTTT
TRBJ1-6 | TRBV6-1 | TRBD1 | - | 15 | CASSRDSSYNSPLHF | TGTGCCAGCAGTAGGGACAGCTCCTATAATTCACCCCTCCACTTT
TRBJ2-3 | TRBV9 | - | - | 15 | CAISFAGRVTDTQYF | TGTGCCATATCTTTTGCGGGCAGGGTCACAGATACGCAGTATTTT
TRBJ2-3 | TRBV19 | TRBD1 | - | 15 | CASRKPGQRSDTQYF | TGTGCCAGTAGAAAACCGGGACAGAGGTCAGATACGCAGTATTTT
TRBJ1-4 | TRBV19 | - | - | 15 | CASSSTSQGLGKLFF | TGTGCCAGTAGCTCGACCAGTCAGGGGTTGGGAAAACTGTTTTTT
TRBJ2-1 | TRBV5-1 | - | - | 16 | CASSLVAGYSYNEQFF | TGCGCCAGCAGCTTGGTGGCAGGATACTCCTACAATGAGCAGTTCTTC
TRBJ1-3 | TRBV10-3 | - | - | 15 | CAISDGVSSGNTIYF | TGTGCCATCAGTGATGGGGTTAGCTCTGGAAACACCATATATTTT
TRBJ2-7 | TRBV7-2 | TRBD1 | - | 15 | CASSSGTGAAYEQYF | TGTGCCAGCAGCTCCGGGACAGGCGCTGCCTACGAGCAGTACTTC
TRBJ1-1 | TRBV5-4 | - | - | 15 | CASSLSGLRGTEAFF | TGTGCCAGCAGCTTGTCGGGCCTGAGGGGGACTGAAGCTTTCTTT